This is a list of T cell receptor beta chains from one sample in a study of cytomegalovirus exposure and HLA in healthy donors. Profiled with immunoSEQ multiplex PCR; TCRdb holds only in-frame clones, not every one. The sample yields around 120,000 clones, approximately 76% seen once. Sequencing input: PBMCs. These receptor sequences come from a man aged 45-60 years in good health and CMV-seropositive. Both conserved end residues are part of each CDR3. A D gene is named only where the DNA matches it firmly. Size is omitted from some rows. Given values are once, few, many or a class for expanded clones.

j_call,cdr3_length,v_call,clone_size,d_call,cdr3_nt,cdr3_aa
TRBJ2-2,16,TRBV7-9,-,TRBD2,TGTGCCAGCAGCCTCGGACTAGCGGCGAACACCGGGGAGCTGTTTTTT,CASSLGLAANTGELFF
TRBJ2-7,13,TRBV5-6,-,-,TGTGCCAGCAGCCTTATGCAGGGGTACGAGCAGTACTTC,CASSLMQGYEQYF
TRBJ2-7,14,TRBV12-5,-,-,TGTGCTAGTAGTATAGAACAGGGCTCCTACGAGCAGTACTTC,CASSIEQGSYEQYF
TRBJ2-7,18,TRBV6-1,-,TRBD1,TGTGCCAGCAGTGAAGTGGGAGGCAGGGGGCAAAGCTCCTACGAGCAGTACTTC,CASSEVGGRGQSSYEQYF
TRBJ2-7,13,TRBV21-1,-,-,TGTGCCACGGGAGGGGGAAGACCCTACGAGCAGTACTTC,CATGGGRPYEQYF
TRBJ1-1,14,TRBV6-1,few,TRBD1,TGTGCCAGCATTGACAGGGGGCCGGACACTGAAGCTTTCTTT,CASIDRGPDTEAFF
TRBJ2-5,14,TRBV10-2,-,TRBD1,TGCGCCAGCAGTGACCTTACAGGGGAAGAGACCCAGTACTTC,CASSDLTGEETQYF
TRBJ1-3,13,TRBV27,-,TRBD1,TGTGCCAGCAGTCAGGGGGCTGGAAACACCATATATTTT,CASSQGAGNTIYF
TRBJ2-1,13,TRBV2,once,-,TGTGCCAGCAGTGAACAGGGGGGCAATGAGCAGTTCTTC,CASSEQGGNEQFF
TRBJ2-2,16,TRBV28,-,TRBD1,TGTGCCAGCAGTTCTTCCGGGACAGGGACCACCGGGGAGCTGTTTTTT,CASSSSGTGTTGELFF
TRBJ1-5,15,TRBV7-2,-,-,TGTGCCAGCAGCTTAGGGCAGAATAGCAATCAGCCCCAGCATTTT,CASSLGQNSNQPQHF
TRBJ1-4,15,TRBV11-3,-,TRBD1,TGTGCCAGCAGCCTGGGGACAGGTATTAATGAAAAACTGTTTTTT,CASSLGTGINEKLFF
TRBJ2-7,12,TRBV10-3,once,-,TGTGCCGCCGGGGGGCAGGGCGGGGAGCAGTACTTC,CAAGGQGGEQYF
TRBJ1-5,14,TRBV2,-,TRBD1,TGTGCCAGCAGCCAGACAGGGTTAAATCAGCCCCAGCATTTT,CASSQTGLNQPQHF
TRBJ1-2,12,TRBV7-9,-,TRBD1,TGTGCCAGCAGCCGGGACAGGGATGGCTACACCTTC,CASSRDRDGYTF
TRBJ1-1,11,TRBV5-6,few,-,TGTGCCAGCAGCTCTTACACTGAAGCTTTCTTT,CASSSYTEAFF
TRBJ2-1,17,TRBV9,once,TRBD2,TGTGCCAGCAGCGTAGCTAGCGGGGGGGGCATCTACAATGAGCAGTTCTTC,CASSVASGGGIYNEQFF
TRBJ2-7,12,TRBV5-6,-,TRBD1,TGTGCCAGCAGCTTGGGACAGGGGGATGAGTACTTC,CASSLGQGDEYF
TRBJ1-4,15,TRBV18,-,-,TGTGCCAGCTCACCGCAGGAGGGAGCTAATGAAAAACTGTTTTTT,CASSPQEGANEKLFF
TRBJ1-6,17,TRBV7-2,-,TRBD1,TGTGCCAGCAGCTCGGGGACAGGGGAATTAGAAAATTCACCCCTCCACTTT,CASSSGTGELENSPLHF
TRBJ2-5,14,TRBV14,-,-,TGTGCCAGCAGCACGGGACACTCCCAAGAGACCCAGTACTTC,CASSTGHSQETQYF
TRBJ2-7,14,TRBV18,-,-,TGTGCCAGCTCCCCGGGAGCCCCATCCTACGAGCAGTACTTC,CASSPGAPSYEQYF
TRBJ2-3,16,TRBV5-1,few,TRBD2,TGCGCCAGCAGCCGCGGGGGACTAGCGGGCACAGATACGCAGTATTTT,CASSRGGLAGTDTQYF
TRBJ1-1,15,TRBV7-6,-,TRBD1,TGTGCCAGCAGCTCCACGACAGGGGCAAGGACTGAAGCTTTCTTT,CASSSTTGARTEAFF
TRBJ1-1,16,TRBV19,-,-,TGTGCCAGTAGACCGCCTGGGGCATCATGGAACACTGAAGCTTTCTTT,CASRPPGASWNTEAFF
TRBJ1-2,13,TRBV2,-,TRBD1,TGTGCCAGCAGGGGCACAGGGGGCGGCGGCTACACCTTC,CASRGTGGGGYTF
TRBJ2-3,16,TRBV10-3,-,-,TGTGCCATCGGCCAGGTGGGGGGGGCTACGACAGATACGCAGTATTTT,CAIGQVGGATTDTQYF
TRBJ1-2,13,TRBV11-2,-,-,TGTGCCAGCAGCTTACTAACTAACTATGGCTACACCTTC,CASSLLTNYGYTF
TRBJ2-7,12,TRBV27,-,-,TGTGCCAGCAGTTCCAGCTCCTACGAGCAGTACTTC,CASSSSSYEQYF
TRBJ1-1,14,TRBV15,-,TRBD1,TGTGCCACCAGCAGCCCAGACAGGGGGCTTATGGCTTTCTTT,CATSSPDRGLMAFF
TRBJ2-7,15,TRBV18,-,TRBD1,TGTGCCAGCTCACACCCGGGACAGGGGGCCTACGAGCAGTACTTC,CASSHPGQGAYEQYF
TRBJ2-3,16,TRBV19,-,TRBD2,TGTGCCAGTAGTATTGGGACTAGCGGGAGCACAGATACGCAGTATTTT,CASSIGTSGSTDTQYF
TRBJ2-5,13,TRBV5-4,-,-,TGTGCCAGCAGATACAGGGAGCAAGAGACCCAGTACTTC,CASRYREQETQYF
TRBJ2-5,14,TRBV18,-,TRBD1,TGTGCCAGCTCACCGGTGGACAGGGTGGAGACCCAGTACTTC,CASSPVDRVETQYF
TRBJ2-7,15,TRBV7-8,-,TRBD2,TGTGCCAGCAGCTTTAGCGGGGGGAGCTCCTACGAGCAGTACTTC,CASSFSGGSSYEQYF
TRBJ2-7,15,TRBV28,-,TRBD2,TGTGCCAGCAGTTTTATAACGGGAGGTACCTACGAGCAGTACTTC,CASSFITGGTYEQYF
TRBJ2-5,17,TRBV7-9,-,TRBD1,TGTGCCAGCAGCACCAGGACAGGGGGCCTGACGGGGGAGACCCAGTACTTC,CASSTRTGGLTGETQYF
TRBJ2-7,17,TRBV11-2,-,TRBD1,TGTGCCAGCAGCCCCAACTCCGGGACAGGGCTTTCCTACGAGCAGTACTTC,CASSPNSGTGLSYEQYF
TRBJ1-2,13,TRBV5-4,-,TRBD1,TGTGCCAGCAGCCGGACAGGGGGCTATGGCTACACCTTC,CASSRTGGYGYTF
TRBJ2-2,16,TRBV5-1,-,TRBD1,TGCGCCAGCCTTTCTACAGGGGGCTCGGGCACCGGGGAGCTGTTTTTT,CASLSTGGSGTGELFF
TRBJ2-1,16,TRBV9,-,TRBD2,TGTGCCAGCAGCGTAGCAGGAGCGGGGGGGCCTAATGAGCAGTTCTTC,CASSVAGAGGPNEQFF
TRBJ2-3,12,TRBV29-1,-,-,TGCAGCCCGGCGGAGGCCACAGATACGCAGTATTTT,CSPAEATDTQYF
TRBJ2-7,15,TRBV19,once,TRBD2,TGTGCCAGTAGCAGATTCGGGACTAGCGGATACGAGCAGTACTTC,CASSRFGTSGYEQYF
TRBJ2-2,15,TRBV2,-,TRBD1,TGTGCCAGCAGTTCACAGGGGCTCGGTACCGGGGAGCTGTTTTTT,CASSSQGLGTGELFF
TRBJ1-1,13,TRBV7-2,-,-,TGTGCCAGCAGCCCTGACAGGCGCACTGAAGCTTTCTTT,CASSPDRRTEAFF
TRBJ2-2,17,TRBV4-3,-,-,TGCGCCAGCAGCCCTGAGCCCCACCCGGCGGACACCGGGGAGCTGTTTTTT,CASSPEPHPADTGELFF
TRBJ2-5,12,TRBV6-5,-,-,TGTGCCAGCAGGAGGGTGGGAGAGACCCAGTACTTC,CASRRVGETQYF
TRBJ1-2,16,TRBV27,-,-,TGTGCCAGCAGCTCCACTTCGGAGATGTACGACTATGGCTACACCTTC,CASSSTSEMYDYGYTF
TRBJ2-7,15,TRBV18,-,-,TGTGCCAGCTCACCGGACATTTCCGGGGGCTACGAGCAGTACTTC,CASSPDISGGYEQYF
TRBJ2-7,13,TRBV29-1,-,TRBD1,TGCAGCGTTGACCCGGGACAGGGGGACGAGCAGTACTTC,CSVDPGQGDEQYF
TRBJ2-3,16,TRBV5-1,many,-,TGCGCCAGCAGCCCACACCAGGAACACCGCACAGATACGCAGTATTTT,CASSPHQEHRTDTQYF
TRBJ1-1,12,TRBV29-1,-,-,TGCAGCGTTGCCGGGTCCCGCACTGAAGCTTTCTTT,CSVAGSRTEAFF
TRBJ2-1,11,TRBV7-2,-,-,TGTGCCAGCAGCTTAATATATGAGCAGTTCTTC,CASSLIYEQFF
TRBJ1-2,12,TRBV28,-,-,-,CASSVGRGISNF